This T cell receptor (beta chain) was profiled in a study of PD-1 blockade in classical Hodgkin lymphoma. Clones were read by immunoSEQ multiplex PCR, and TCRdb kept only the in-frame ones, dropping some. The data hold 35,000 to 45,000 clones, with 70% to 90% observed a single time. The CDR3 is made up of 14 amino acids. With V trimmed by 5 bases and J by 7 bases, 6 bases remained unmatched. The V gene's germline CDR1 is MNHEY and CDR2 SVGAGI. Following autologous stem cell transplantation, relapse occurred in every patient, and exposure to brentuximab vedotin varied. The sequenced sample was peripheral blood mononuclear cells (PBMCs), obtained before the second cycle of nivolumab. J is TRBJ1-2 and V is TRBV6-5; the match to TRBD1 covers 11 bases. This TCR came from a human donor with classical Hodgkin lymphoma. CDR3 sequence: CASSPDRGRAGYTF. CDR3 sequence (DNA): TGTGCCAGCAGTCCGGACAGGGGGCGCGCTGGCTACACCTTC.